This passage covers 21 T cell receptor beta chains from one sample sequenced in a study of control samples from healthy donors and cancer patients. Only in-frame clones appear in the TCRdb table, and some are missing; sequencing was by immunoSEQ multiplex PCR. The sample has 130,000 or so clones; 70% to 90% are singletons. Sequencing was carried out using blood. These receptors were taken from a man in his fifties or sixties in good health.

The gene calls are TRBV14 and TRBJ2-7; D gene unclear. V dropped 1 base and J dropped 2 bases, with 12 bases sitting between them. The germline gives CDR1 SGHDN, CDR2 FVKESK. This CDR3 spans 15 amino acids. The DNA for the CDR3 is TGTGCCAGCAGCCAAGGTCTGCAAGGGCCCTACGAGCAGTACTTC. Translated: CASSQGLQGPYEQYF.

The CDR3 DNA reads as TGTGCCAGCAGTGAAGCCCAGGCACGAAACTATGGCTACACCTTC. Translating gives CASSEAQARNYGYTF. The chain employs TRBV6-1 and TRBJ1-2; D not certain. The CDR3 covers 15 residues. V was pared by 0 bases and J by 2 bases, with 10 bases between. CDR1 is MNHNS and CDR2 is SASEGT in the germline V gene.

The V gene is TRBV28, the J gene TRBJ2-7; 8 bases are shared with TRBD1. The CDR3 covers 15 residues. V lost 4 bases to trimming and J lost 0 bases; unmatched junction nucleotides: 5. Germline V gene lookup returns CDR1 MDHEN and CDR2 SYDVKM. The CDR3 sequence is CASSSQGAGSYEQYF. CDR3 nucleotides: TGTGCCAGCAGTTCCCAGGGGGCGGGCTCCTACGAGCAGTACTTC.

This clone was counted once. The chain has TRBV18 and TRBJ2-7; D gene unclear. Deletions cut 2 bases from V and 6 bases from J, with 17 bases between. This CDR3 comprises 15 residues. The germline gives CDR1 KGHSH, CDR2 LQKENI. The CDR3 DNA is TGTGCCAGCTCACCAGCCGGGCCCCACCGCGTCGAGCAGTACTTC. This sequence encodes CASSPAGPHRVEQYF.

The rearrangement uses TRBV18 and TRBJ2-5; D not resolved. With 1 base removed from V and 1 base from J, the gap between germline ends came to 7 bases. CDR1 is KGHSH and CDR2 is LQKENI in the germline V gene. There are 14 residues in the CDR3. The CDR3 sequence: CASSPQVGQETQYF. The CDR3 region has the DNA TGTGCCAGCTCACCACAGGTGGGCCAAGAGACCCAGTACTTC.

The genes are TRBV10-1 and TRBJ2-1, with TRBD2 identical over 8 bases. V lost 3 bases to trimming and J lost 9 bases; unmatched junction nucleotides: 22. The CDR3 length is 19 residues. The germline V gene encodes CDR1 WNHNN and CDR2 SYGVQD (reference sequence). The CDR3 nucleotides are TGCGCCAGCAGTGACCCCGGGGGACTAGACTGGGGACTGGACAGTGAGCAGTTCTTC. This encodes CASSDPGGLDWGLDSEQFF.

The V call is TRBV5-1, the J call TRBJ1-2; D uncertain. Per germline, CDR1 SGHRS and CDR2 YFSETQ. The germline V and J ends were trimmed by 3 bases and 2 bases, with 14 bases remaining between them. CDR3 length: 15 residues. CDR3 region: CASSSTIDQNYGYTF. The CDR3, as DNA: TGCGCCAGCAGCTCCACTATAGACCAAAACTATGGCTACACCTTC.

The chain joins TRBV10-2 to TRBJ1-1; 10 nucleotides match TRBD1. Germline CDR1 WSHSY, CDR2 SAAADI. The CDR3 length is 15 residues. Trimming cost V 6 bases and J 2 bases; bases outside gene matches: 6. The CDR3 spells CASRGQGEINTEAFF. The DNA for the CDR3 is TGCGCCAGCAGAGGACAGGGGGAGATTAACACTGAAGCTTTCTTT.

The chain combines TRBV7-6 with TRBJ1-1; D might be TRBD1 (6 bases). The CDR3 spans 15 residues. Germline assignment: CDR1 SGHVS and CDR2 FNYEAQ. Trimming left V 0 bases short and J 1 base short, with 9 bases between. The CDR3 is CASSLAGHANTEAFF. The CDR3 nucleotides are TGTGCCAGCAGCTTAGCGGGACACGCGAACACTGAAGCTTTCTTT.

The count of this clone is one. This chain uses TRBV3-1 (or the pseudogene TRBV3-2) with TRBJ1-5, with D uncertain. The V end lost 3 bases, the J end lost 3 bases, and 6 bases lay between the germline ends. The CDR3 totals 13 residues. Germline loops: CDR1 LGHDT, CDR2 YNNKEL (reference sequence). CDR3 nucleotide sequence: TGTGCCAGCAGCCAGACAAACAATCAGCCCCAGCATTTT. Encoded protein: CASSQTNNQPQHF.

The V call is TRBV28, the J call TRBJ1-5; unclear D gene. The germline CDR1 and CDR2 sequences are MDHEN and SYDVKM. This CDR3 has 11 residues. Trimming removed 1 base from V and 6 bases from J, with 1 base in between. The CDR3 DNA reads TGTGCCAGCAGTTTATCTCAGCCCCAGCATTTT. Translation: CASSLSQPQHF. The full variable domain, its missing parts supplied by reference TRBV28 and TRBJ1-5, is DVKVTQSSRYLVKRTGEKVFLECVQDMDHENMFWYRQDPGLGLRLIYFSYDVKMKEKGDIPEGYSVSREKKERFSLILESASTNQTSMYLCASSLSQPQHFGDGTRLSIL.

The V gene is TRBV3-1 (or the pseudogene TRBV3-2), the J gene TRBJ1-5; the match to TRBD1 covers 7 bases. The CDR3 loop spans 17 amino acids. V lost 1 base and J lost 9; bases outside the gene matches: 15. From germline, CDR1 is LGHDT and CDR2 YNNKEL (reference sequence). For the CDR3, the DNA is TGTGCCAGCAGCCAAGTAACCTTGCGACAGGGTGATCGGCCCCAGCATTTT. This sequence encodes CASSQVTLRQGDRPQHF.

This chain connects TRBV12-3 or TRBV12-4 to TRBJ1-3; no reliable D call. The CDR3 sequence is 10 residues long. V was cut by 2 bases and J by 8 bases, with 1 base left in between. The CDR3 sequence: CASSLHTIYF. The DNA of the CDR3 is TGTGCCAGCAGTTTACACACCATATATTTT.

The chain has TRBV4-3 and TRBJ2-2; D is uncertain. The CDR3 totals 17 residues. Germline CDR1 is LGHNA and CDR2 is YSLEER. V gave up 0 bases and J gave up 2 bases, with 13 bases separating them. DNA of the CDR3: TGCGCCAGCAGCCAAGATGGTTCGGGCGGTAACACCGGGGAGCTGTTTTTT. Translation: CASSQDGSGGNTGELFF.

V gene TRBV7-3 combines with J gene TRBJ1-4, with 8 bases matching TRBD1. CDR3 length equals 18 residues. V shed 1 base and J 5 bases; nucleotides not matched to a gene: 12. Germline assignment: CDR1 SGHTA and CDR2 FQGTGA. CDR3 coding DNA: TGTGCCAGCAGCTTAAATCCCCCCGGACAGGGTAGAAATGAAAAACTGTTTTTT. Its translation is CASSLNPPGQGRNEKLFF. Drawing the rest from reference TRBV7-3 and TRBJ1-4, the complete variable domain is GAGVSQTPSNKVTEKGKYVELRCDPISGHTALYWYRQSLGQGPEFLIYFQGTGAADDSGLPNDRFFAVRPEGSVSTLKIQRTERGDSAVYLCASSLNPPGQGRNEKLFFGSGTQLSVL.

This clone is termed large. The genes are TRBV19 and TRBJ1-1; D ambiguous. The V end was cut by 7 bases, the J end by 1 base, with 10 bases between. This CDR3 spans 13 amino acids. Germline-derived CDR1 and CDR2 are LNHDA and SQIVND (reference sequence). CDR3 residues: CASTISKNTEAFF. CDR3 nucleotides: TGTGCCAGTACCATCAGCAAGAACACTGAAGCTTTCTTT.

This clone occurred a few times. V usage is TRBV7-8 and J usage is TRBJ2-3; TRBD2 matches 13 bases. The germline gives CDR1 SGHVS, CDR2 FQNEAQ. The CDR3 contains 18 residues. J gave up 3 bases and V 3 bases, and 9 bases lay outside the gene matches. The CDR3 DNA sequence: TGTGCCAGCAGCTTCACTAGCGGGGGGGCCATGAAGACAGATACGCAGTATTTT. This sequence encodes CASSFTSGGAMKTDTQYF.

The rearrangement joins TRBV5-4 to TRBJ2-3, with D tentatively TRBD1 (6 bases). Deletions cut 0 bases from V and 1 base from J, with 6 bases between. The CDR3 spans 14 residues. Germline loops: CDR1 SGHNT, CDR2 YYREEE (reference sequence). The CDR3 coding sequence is TGTGCCAGCAGCTTGGGGGGGCGCACAGATACGCAGTATTTT. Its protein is CASSLGGRTDTQYF. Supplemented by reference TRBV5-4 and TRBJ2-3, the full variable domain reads ETGVTQSPTHLIKTRGQQVTLRCSSQSGHNTVSWYQQALGQGPQFIFQYYREEENGRGNFPPRFSGLQFPNYSSELNVNALELDDSALYLCASSLGGRTDTQYFGPGTRLTVL.

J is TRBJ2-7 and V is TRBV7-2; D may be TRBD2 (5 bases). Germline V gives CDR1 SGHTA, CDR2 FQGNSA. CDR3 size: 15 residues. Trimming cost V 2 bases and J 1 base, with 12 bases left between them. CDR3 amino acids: CASSLNLPGSYEQYF. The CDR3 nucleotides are TGTGCCAGCAGCTTAAACCTCCCGGGATCCTACGAGCAGTACTTC. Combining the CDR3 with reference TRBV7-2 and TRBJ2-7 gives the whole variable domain GAGVSQSPSNKVTEKGKDVELRCDPISGHTALYWYRQSLGQGLEFLIYFQGNSAPDKSGLPSDRFSAERTGGSVSTLTIQRTQQEDSAVYLCASSLNLPGSYEQYFGPGTRLTVT.

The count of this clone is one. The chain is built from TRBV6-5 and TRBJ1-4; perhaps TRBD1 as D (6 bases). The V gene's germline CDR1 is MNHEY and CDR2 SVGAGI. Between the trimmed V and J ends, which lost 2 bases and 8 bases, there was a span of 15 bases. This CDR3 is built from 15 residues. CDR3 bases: TGTGCCAGCAGTTACGGCGGGGGGCGTAACGAAAAACTGTTTTTT. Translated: CASSYGGGRNEKLFF.

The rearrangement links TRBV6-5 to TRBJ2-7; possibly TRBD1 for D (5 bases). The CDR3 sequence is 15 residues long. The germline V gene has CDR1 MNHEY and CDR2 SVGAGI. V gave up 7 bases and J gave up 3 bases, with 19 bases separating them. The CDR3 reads CASKFTPTVGYEQYF. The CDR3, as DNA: TGTGCCAGCAAATTCACCCCGACAGTTGGCTACGAGCAGTACTTC.